These 12 T cell receptor beta chains share one sample of origin, sequenced in a study of blood T cell repertoires in COVID-19. The repertoire was sequenced with immunoSEQ multiplex PCR; TCRdb's copy has only in-frame clones and lacks some. This sample yields tens of thousands of clones, of which roughly nine tenths are seen a single time; approximately 9.5% belongs to the top ten. Sequenced material: peripheral blood. The receptor set was obtained from a human donor with active COVID-19. The donor label of this sample is uncertain.

This chain uses TRBV25-1 with TRBJ2-2; D ambiguous. The CDR3 is made up of 14 amino acids. Germline V CDR1 and CDR2: MGHDK, SYGVNS. The V end lost 2 bases, the J end lost 4 bases, and 8 bases lay between the germline ends. CDR3 sequence (DNA): TGTGCCAGCAGTGAAACTCCGGGCACCGGGGAGCTGTTTTTT. Amino acid sequence: CASSETPGTGELFF.

This chain uses TRBV19 with TRBJ1-4; no clear D. V gave up 3 bases and J gave up 8 bases, with 13 bases separating them. CDR3 length: 14 amino acids. Germline V lookup: CDR1 LNHDA, CDR2 SQIVND (reference sequence). The CDR3: CASSMGSLVEKLFF. Written as DNA, the CDR3 is TGTGCCAGTAGTATGGGCAGCCTTGTAGAAAAACTGTTTTTT.

The chain couples TRBV12-5 to TRBJ2-3, with TRBD1 matching over 10 bases. The CDR3 has 16 amino acids. Germline CDR1 LGHNT, CDR2 FRNRAP. Germline trimming cut 1 base from V and 3 bases from J; bases unmatched to any gene: 4. DNA for the CDR3: TGTGCTAGTGGTTTGGGGGGACAGGGGATAACAGATACGCAGTATTTT. Protein: CASGLGGQGITDTQYF.

Here the CDR3 reads CASSFRRGGELFF. The CDR3 DNA sequence: TGTGCCAGCAGTTTTCGAAGGGGCGGGGAGCTGTTTTTT. The rearrangement uses TRBV12-3 or TRBV12-4 and TRBJ2-2; possibly TRBD1 for D (5 bases). Trimming stripped 3 bases from V and 7 bases from J, with 9 bases between. This CDR3 has 13 amino acids.

The chain employs TRBV30 and TRBJ2-1; 7 bases match TRBD2. CDR1 is GTSNPN and CDR2 is SVGIG in the germline V gene (reference sequence). V lost 0 bases, J lost 14 bases, and 7 bases stayed unmatched. This CDR3 comprises 12 residues. DNA for the CDR3: TGTGCCTGGAGTGTAAGTTTGCGGGAGAAGTTCTTC. It translates to CAWSVSLREKFF. The full variable domain, completed using reference TRBV30 and TRBJ2-1, is SQTIHQWPATLVQPVGSPLSLECTVEGTSNPNLYWYRQAAGRGLQLLFYSVGIGQISSEVPQNLSASRPQDRQFILSSKKLLLSDSGFYLCAWSVSLREKFFGPGTRLTVL.

The genes are TRBV18 and TRBJ1-5; possible D gene TRBD1, 6 bases. The CDR3 sequence is 13 residues long. Germline assignment: CDR1 KGHSH and CDR2 LQKENI. V lost 3 bases to trimming and J lost 4 bases, with 7 bases between them. Here the CDR3 reads CASSPGQNQPQHF. The DNA of the CDR3 is TGTGCCAGCTCACCGGGACAAAATCAGCCCCAGCATTTT.

The chain has TRBV7-3 and TRBJ1-3; TRBD1 might be the D (5 bases). Trimming left V 5 bases short and J 3 bases short, with 11 bases between. The germline CDR1 and CDR2 sequences are SGHTA and FQGTGA. The CDR3 is 14 amino acids. The CDR3 here is CASSPGLSGNTIYF. In DNA, the CDR3 is TGTGCCAGCAGCCCAGGGCTTAGTGGAAACACCATATATTTT.

The V and J genes are TRBV6-5 and TRBJ2-7, with a possible D match to TRBD2 (6 bases). CDR1 and CDR2 from the germline V gene are MNHEY and SVGAGI. Trimming cost V 4 bases and J 7 bases, with 11 bases left between them. This CDR3 comprises 12 residues. The DNA for the CDR3 is TGTGCCAGCAGTTTCGGGGGACGGGAGCAGTACTTC. This gives the protein CASSFGGREQYF.

This chain uses TRBV2 with TRBJ1-5, with TRBD1 matching over 8 bases. The CDR3 is made up of 16 amino acids. Germline CDR1 reads SNHLY; CDR2 reads FYNNEI. After removal of 7 bases from V and 0 bases from J, the junction contained 8 bases not matched to a gene. The chain's CDR3 is CASTEDRVDSNQPQHF. DNA of the CDR3: TGTGCCAGCACTGAGGACAGGGTCGATAGCAATCAGCCCCAGCATTTT.

This chain joins TRBV28 and TRBJ2-1, with D perhaps TRBD2 (5 bases). CDR3 length: 20 residues. V lost 1 base to trimming and J lost 0 bases, with 22 bases between them. The V gene's germline CDR1 is MDHEN and CDR2 SYDVKM. The CDR3 sequence is CASSLSPPLATGSSYNEQFF. In DNA, the CDR3 is TGTGCCAGCAGTTTATCCCCGCCACTTGCCACGGGAAGCTCCTACAATGAGCAGTTCTTC. The full variable domain, with the rest looked up from reference TRBV28 and TRBJ2-1, is DVKVTQSSRYLVKRTGEKVFLECVQDMDHENMFWYRQDPGLGLRLIYFSYDVKMKEKGDIPEGYSVSREKKERFSLILESASTNQTSMYLCASSLSPPLATGSSYNEQFFGPGTRLTVL.

The chain recombines TRBV11-3 with TRBJ1-2, with TRBD1 matching 7 bases. V dropped 4 bases and J dropped 5; count of bases not matched to a gene: 4. Germline V gives CDR1 SGHNT, CDR2 YENEEA. The CDR3 has 13 residues. CDR3 nucleotides: TGTGCCAGCAGCTCTCCCAGGGGGTATGGCTACACCTTC. Its translation is CASSSPRGYGYTF.

The gene calls are TRBV12-3 or TRBV12-4 and TRBJ1-6, with unresolved D. The CDR3 totals 13 residues. V lost 2 bases to trimming and J lost 10 bases, with 9 bases between them. This CDR3 is CASSLQRRSPLHF. The DNA of the CDR3 is TGTGCCAGCAGTTTACAGCGGCGATCACCCCTCCACTTT.